The 22 T cell receptor beta chains below were found in one sample sequenced in a study of OX40 agonist ivuxolimab in advanced cancers. The repertoire was sequenced with immunoSEQ multiplex PCR; TCRdb's copy has only in-frame clones and lacks some. The data hold about 64,000 clones, with around 90% observed a single time. The sequences come from CD4+ or CD8+ T cells sorted from blood, collected in a trial of the OX40 agonist ivuxolimab. Receptors originate from an adult with an advanced solid tumor such as melanoma, head and neck, liver or kidney cancer.

The chain is built from TRBV30 and TRBJ2-7; D uncertain. There are 12 residues in the CDR3. V was clipped by 5 bases and J by 0 bases, with 8 bases between them. Looked up from germline, CDR1 is GTSNPN and CDR2 is SVGIG (reference sequence). The CDR3 DNA reads TGTGCCTGGGGGCGGTCCTCCTACGAGCAGTACTTC. Translating it yields CAWGRSSYEQYF.

CDR3 sequence reads: CASSITLGYEQYF. The CDR3 DNA is TGTGCCAGTAGTATAACGCTCGGCTACGAGCAGTACTTC. The V call is TRBV19, the J call TRBJ2-7; no reliable D call. This CDR3 contains 13 residues. V was pared by 2 bases and J by 3 bases, with 8 bases between. Germline V lookup: CDR1 LNHDA, CDR2 SQIVND (reference sequence). Combining the CDR3 with reference TRBV19 and TRBJ2-7 gives the whole variable domain DGGITQSPKYLFRKEGQNVTLSCEQNLNHDAMYWYRQDPGQGLRLIYYSQIVNDFQKGDIAEGYSVSREKKESFPLTVTSAQKNPTAFYLCASSITLGYEQYFGPGTRLTVT.

The CDR3 DNA reads as TGTGCCACTGTTTCTGGGGCAGGGGCCAACGTCCTGACTTTC. Protein: CATVSGAGANVLTF. The V call is TRBV19, the J call TRBJ2-6; D may be TRBD1 (5 bases). CDR1 is LNHDA, CDR2 SQIVND, per germline (reference sequence). The CDR3 consists of 14 residues. Between the trimmed V and J ends, which lost 10 bases and 4 bases, there was a span of 14 bases.

The chain is built from TRBV5-6 and TRBJ1-1; 10 bases align to TRBD1. In germline, CDR1 is SGHDT, CDR2 YYEEEE. The ends lost 3 bases at V and 3 bases at J; junction bases unmatched: 5. The CDR3 consists of 15 residues. The CDR3 coding sequence is TGTGCCAGCAGCTCTGCGACAGGGGGCTACACTGAAGCTTTCTTT. Amino acid sequence: CASSSATGGYTEAFF. Using reference TRBV5-6 and TRBJ1-1 for the parts outside the CDR3, the full variable domain is DAGVTQSPTHLIKTRGQQVTLRCSPKSGHDTVSWYQQALGQGPQFIFQYYEEEERQRGNFPDRFSGHQFPNYSSELNVNALLLGDSALYLCASSSATGGYTEAFFGQGTRLTVV.

This chain uses TRBV10-1 with TRBJ2-5; 9 bases are a match to TRBD1. Germline V gene data show CDR1 as WNHNN and CDR2 as SYGVQD (reference sequence). V was clipped by 3 bases and J by 4 bases; unmatched bases: 9. This CDR3 spans 16 amino acids. The CDR3 DNA reads as TGCGCCAGCAGTGACCCGGGACAGGGCATGGGAGAGACCCAGTACTTC. Its translation: CASSDPGQGMGETQYF.

This chain connects TRBV7-8 to TRBJ1-1; possibly TRBD1 for D (6 bases). Per germline, CDR1 SGHVS and CDR2 FQNEAQ. This CDR3 comprises 14 residues. Trimming took 5 bases from V and 0 from J, leaving 10 bases between them. The CDR3 DNA reads as TGTGCCAGCAGCCCCCGGGACATGAACACTGAAGCTTTCTTT. The encoded protein is CASSPRDMNTEAFF.

The chain carries TRBV27 and TRBJ2-7; 13 bases agree with TRBD2. This CDR3 is 17 amino acids long. V trimming: 5 bases; J trimming: 1 base; junction bases outside the gene matches: 8. CDR1 is MNHEY, CDR2 SMNVEV, per germline (reference sequence). Here the CDR3 reads CASSPGLAGDGSYEQYF. CDR3 coding DNA: TGTGCCAGCAGTCCCGGACTAGCGGGAGATGGGTCCTACGAGCAGTACTTC.

J is TRBJ2-7 and V is TRBV10-3; D is undetermined. Germline CDR1 is ENHRY and CDR2 is SYGVKD. The CDR3 has 13 residues. V was pared by 7 bases and J by 0 bases, with 10 bases between. Here the CDR3 reads CAIKEWSSYEQYF. CDR3 bases: TGTGCCATCAAGGAATGGAGCTCCTACGAGCAGTACTTC.

The J gene is TRBJ2-2, the V gene TRBV19, with a weak D call TRBD2 (5 bases). The germline V gene encodes CDR1 LNHDA and CDR2 SQIVND (reference sequence). V lost 6 bases and J 6 bases, leaving 11 bases between the germline ends. This CDR3 comprises 13 residues. CDR3 DNA: TGTGCCAGTAGGGTACTAGACGCCGGGGAGCTGTTTTTT. It codes for CASRVLDAGELFF.

Here the CDR3 reads CASSLELGSNTEAFF. For the CDR3, the DNA is TGCGCCAGCAGCTTGGAGCTAGGTTCGAACACTGAAGCTTTCTTT. The rearrangement uses TRBV5-1 and TRBJ1-1; no clear D gene. This CDR3 comprises 15 residues. Germline V gene lookup returns CDR1 SGHRS and CDR2 YFSETQ. V was pared by 0 bases and J by 1 base, with 10 bases between.

V gene TRBV27 combines with J gene TRBJ1-2; D is perhaps TRBD1 (5 bases). V was cut by 6 bases and J by 4 bases, with 12 bases left in between. The CDR3 has 13 residues. Germline assignment: CDR1 MNHEY and CDR2 SMNVEV (reference sequence). The CDR3 bases are TGTGCCAGCAGCCTTGAAGGGGCCTATGGCTACACCTTC. It encodes CASSLEGAYGYTF.

This clone was found once. The V gene is TRBV5-6, the J gene TRBJ1-1; 7 bases fit TRBD1. Trimming at V came to 2 bases and at J to 3 bases, leaving 4 bases not matched to a gene. CDR1 SGHDT and CDR2 YYEEEE come from the germline V gene. This CDR3 region has 14 residues. The CDR3 spells CASSLGGSDTEAFF. In DNA, the CDR3 is TGTGCCAGCAGCTTAGGGGGCTCGGACACTGAAGCTTTCTTT.

The chain combines TRBV6-1 with TRBJ2-4; 7 bases map to TRBD1. The CDR3 consists of 15 residues. Germline CDR1 reads MNHNS; CDR2 reads SASEGT. V lost 4 bases to trimming and J lost 2 bases; unmatched junction nucleotides: 5. CDR3 protein: CASSVIQGTKNIQYF. The DNA for the CDR3 is TGTGCCAGCAGTGTTATACAGGGGACCAAAAACATTCAGTACTTC.

V is TRBV9 and J is TRBJ2-5, with a weak D call TRBD2 (6 bases). This CDR3 has 14 residues. CDR1 and CDR2 from the germline V gene are SGDLS and YYNGEE. V gave up 4 bases and J gave up 1 base, with 11 bases separating them. The CDR3 DNA is TGTGCCAGCAGCCCACTAGCTGTCCAAGAGACCCAGTACTTC. Translated: CASSPLAVQETQYF.

The chain employs TRBV6-6 and TRBJ2-3; 7 bases are a match to TRBD2. The ends lost 5 bases at V and 6 bases at J; junction bases unmatched: 14. The CDR3 covers 16 residues. CDR1 MNHNY and CDR2 SVGAGI come from the germline V gene (reference sequence). DNA for the CDR3: TGTGCCAGCAGTGCAACCGCAGGGAGGGGCCCGGATACGCAGTATTTT. It translates to CASSATAGRGPDTQYF.

V and J are TRBV6-6 and TRBJ2-7; D perhaps matches TRBD2 (6 bases). The V gene's germline CDR1 is MNHNY and CDR2 SVGAGI (reference sequence). Trimming shortened V by 6 bases and J by 3 bases, and 21 bases separated the two germline ends. The CDR3 has 16 residues. The CDR3 region has the DNA TGTGCCAGCAGAGACCACCGCGGGACGGCCAACTACGAGCAGTACTTC. Encoded protein: CASRDHRGTANYEQYF.

CDR3 protein: CASSLGMNTEAFF. The DNA of the CDR3 is TGCGCCAGCAGCTTGGGAATGAACACTGAAGCTTTCTTT. J is TRBJ1-1 and V is TRBV5-1; no definite D call. The CDR3 is 13 residues long. Deletions cut 0 bases from V and 0 bases from J, with 3 bases between. Germline V gene data show CDR1 as SGHRS and CDR2 as YFSETQ.

V is TRBV4-2 and J is TRBJ1-2, with D possibly being TRBD1 (5 bases). Germline V gene sequence: CDR1 LGHNA, CDR2 YNFKEQ. With 0 bases removed from V and 10 bases from J, the gap between germline ends came to 18 bases. The length of the CDR3 is 15 residues. The CDR3 region is CASSQDAQGRSLYTF. The DNA of the CDR3 is TGTGCCAGCAGCCAAGACGCGCAGGGTAGAAGCCTCTACACCTTC.

J is TRBJ1-2 and V is TRBV7-9, with D possibly matching TRBD1 (5 bases). The V end lost 1 base, the J end lost 1 base, and 13 bases lay between the germline ends. Germline V CDR1 and CDR2: SEHNR, FQNEAQ (reference sequence). The CDR3 is 16 amino acids. This chain's CDR3 is CASSLGGVLNNYGYTF. The CDR3 DNA is TGTGCCAGCAGCTTAGGGGGGGTCCTGAATAACTATGGCTACACCTTC.

The gene calls are TRBV1 and TRBJ2-3. TRBV1 is a known pseudogene. The CDR3 consists of 12 residues. CDR3: CTSSQGPPTQYF. In DNA, the CDR3 is TGCACCAGCAGCCAGGGACCTCCTACGCAGTATTTT.

The V call is TRBV28, the J call TRBJ1-3; no firm D call. Germline-derived CDR1 and CDR2 are MDHEN and SYDVKM. Trimming left V 5 bases short and J 0 bases short, with 5 bases between. There are 13 residues in the CDR3. The CDR3 DNA sequence: TGTGCCAGCAGTCCCCCCTCTGGAAACACCATATATTTT. Its translation: CASSPPSGNTIYF. The full variable domain, completed using reference TRBV28 and TRBJ1-3, is DVKVTQSSRYLVKRTGEKVFLECVQDMDHENMFWYRQDPGLGLRLIYFSYDVKMKEKGDIPEGYSVSREKKERFSLILESASTNQTSMYLCASSPPSGNTIYFGEGSWLTVV.

The chain is built from TRBV5-1 and TRBJ1-5, with D tentatively TRBD1 (5 bases). This CDR3 region has 13 residues. In germline, CDR1 is SGHRS, CDR2 YFSETQ. Between the trimmed V and J ends, which lost 0 bases and 7 bases, there was a span of 8 bases. CDR3 bases: TGCGCCAGCAGCTTGGCCCAGGGCCAGCCCCAGCATTTT. Its protein is CASSLAQGQPQHF.